The present TCR beta chain was sequenced within a study of early stage breast cancer tumors. The overall study: Each sample averaged around 10-fold read coverage. The study, taken as a whole, reports: Tumor and normal breast were distinguished via blood comparison in about 90% of the 16 patients. Compared with adjacent normal breast tissue, tumors showed roughly 2.5-fold greater T cell density and higher clonality.

With respect to this clone: The antigen is not known.

V shed 5 bases, J shed 1 base, and the junction held 6 bases outside the gene matches. Germline V gene sequence: CDR1 SQVTM, CDR2 ANQGSEA. This CDR3 has 14 residues. TCRdb keeps only in-frame clones here, not all; method: immunoSEQ multiplex PCR. The table lists under 35,000 clones, approximately 84% of them singletons. V is TRBV29-1 and J is TRBJ2-3; 7 bases are shared with TRBD1. The clonotype originates from a person between 50 and 60 years old with breast cancer. What was sequenced was blood. The CDR3 is CSVTPTGRTDTQYF. In DNA, the CDR3 is TGCAGCGTTACCCCGACAGGGCGCACAGATACGCAGTATTTT.